Following are 25 T cell receptor beta chains from one sample sequenced in a study of PD-L1 blockade in urothelial cancer (TCRdb year 2017). The library was built by means of the immunoSEQ multiplex PCR assay. TCRdb's version of the immuneACCESS table is confined to in-frame rearrangements and falls short of the full clone set. An unresolved V gene accounts for under half of the shortfall where checked; the remainder is of unknown origin. The sample table lists roughly 26,000 clones, 86% of them with a count of one. The ten largest make up roughly 31% of the sample. Here the sequenced sample was PBMCs, taken around atezolizumab (anti-PD-L1) treatment. The receptor set was obtained from a man aged 55 to 69 with urothelial cancer.

The rearrangement uses TRBV6-5 and TRBJ2-3; 13 bases match TRBD2. The CDR3 totals 16 residues. V was pared by 3 bases and J by 3 bases, with 3 bases of the junction left unmatched. Germline values: CDR1 MNHEY, CDR2 SVGAGI. The CDR3 spells CASSYVGLAGTDTQYF. The CDR3 bases are TGTGCCAGCAGTTATGTGGGACTAGCGGGGACAGATACGCAGTATTTT.

The chain employs TRBV4-2 and TRBJ2-2, with no clear D. V lost 4 bases, J lost 8 bases, and 8 bases lay in between. The V gene's germline CDR1 is LGHNA and CDR2 YNFKEQ. This CDR3 has 12 amino acids. The CDR3 sequence is CASSPTLGELFF. Here the CDR3 DNA reads TGTGCCAGCAGCCCGACATTAGGGGAGCTGTTTTTT.

This chain links TRBV19 with TRBJ1-6, with 8 bases fitting TRBD1. After removal of 6 bases from V and 11 bases from J, the junction contained 6 bases not matched to a gene. CDR1 and CDR2 from the germline V gene are LNHDA and SQIVND (reference sequence). CDR3 length equals 13 residues. CDR3: CASSDRGRTPLHF. As DNA, the CDR3 is TGTGCCAGTAGCGACAGGGGCCGAACACCCCTCCACTTT.

This sequence joins TRBV19 and TRBJ2-2; 8 bases line up with TRBD1. The CDR3 length is 15 residues. CDR1 LNHDA and CDR2 SQIVND come from the germline V gene (reference sequence). The V segment lost 5 bases and the J segment 7 bases; nucleotides outside the gene matches: 9. The CDR3 sequence: CASSPPGGLGGELFF. CDR3 sequence (DNA): TGTGCCAGTAGTCCGCCAGGGGGCCTCGGCGGGGAGCTGTTTTTT.

This chain connects TRBV7-2 to TRBJ2-2, with 7 nucleotides matching TRBD1. Germline loops: CDR1 SGHTA, CDR2 FQGNSA. V shed 5 bases, J shed 4 bases, and the junction held 10 bases outside the gene matches. The CDR3 loop spans 16 amino acids. The CDR3 DNA sequence: TGTGCCAGCAGCCCAACAGGGGTGGCGAGCACCGGGGAGCTGTTTTTT. This gives the protein CASSPTGVASTGELFF.

V is TRBV19 and J is TRBJ1-5; D is possibly TRBD1 (5 bases). V shed 7 bases and J shed 2 bases, with 12 bases lying between them. The V gene's germline CDR1 is LNHDA and CDR2 SQIVND (reference sequence). The CDR3 is 14 residues long. The CDR3: CASTVLTGNQPQHF. In DNA, the CDR3 is TGTGCCAGTACCGTTTTGACAGGCAATCAGCCCCAGCATTTT.

A single count supports this clone. The CDR3 region has the DNA TGCGCCAGCAGCTCTGGACTAGCGTTATACAATGAGCAGTTCTTC. It specifies CASSSGLALYNEQFF. The chain combines TRBV5-1 with TRBJ2-1, with 9 nucleotides matching TRBD2. Germline CDR1 SGHRS, CDR2 YFSETQ. The CDR3 spans 15 residues. Trimming at V came to 3 bases and at J to 4 bases, leaving 5 bases not matched to a gene.

The chain couples TRBV4-2 to TRBJ2-1; 11 nucleotides line up with TRBD2. The CDR3 has 15 residues. The germline V gene encodes CDR1 LGHNA and CDR2 YNFKEQ. Trimming took 4 bases from V and 3 from J; bases not matched to a gene: 2. The CDR3 protein is CASSPGTSGYNEQFF. The DNA for the CDR3 is TGTGCCAGCAGCCCCGGGACTAGCGGCTACAATGAGCAGTTCTTC.

V is TRBV7-6 and J is TRBJ2-3, with TRBD2 matching 8 bases. The CDR3 length is 16 residues. With V trimmed by 5 bases and J by 2 bases, 9 bases remained unmatched. The germline CDR1 and CDR2 sequences are SGHVS and FNYEAQ. In DNA form, the CDR3 reads TGTGCCAGCAGCCCGTTCGGTAGCGGGAACACAGATACGCAGTATTTT. Translation gives CASSPFGSGNTDTQYF.

This chain links TRBV19 with TRBJ1-2; 8 positions agree with TRBD1. The CDR3 runs 16 residues. J lost 4 bases, V lost 5 bases, and 12 bases had no gene match. Per the germline V gene, CDR1 is LNHDA and CDR2 is SQIVND (reference sequence). The DNA for the CDR3 is TGTGCCAGTAGTTCCCCCCTTTCAGGGGGCAGCTATGGCTACACCTTC. Its protein is CASSSPLSGGSYGYTF.

The chain links TRBV7-6 to TRBJ2-7; TRBD2 matches 8 bases. This CDR3 has 16 residues. V dropped 1 base and J dropped 5; count of bases not matched to a gene: 10. CDR1 is SGHVS and CDR2 is FNYEAQ in the germline V gene. CDR3 coding DNA: TGTGCCAGCAGCTTAGGTGCCGGGGGGGGGCCGGACGAGCAGTACTTC. Translation gives CASSLGAGGGPDEQYF.

The V call is TRBV11-2, the J call TRBJ2-3; D might be TRBD2 (5 bases). Trimming cost V 2 bases and J 1 base, with 10 bases left between them. From germline, CDR1 is SGHAT and CDR2 FQNNGV. The CDR3 is 15 amino acids. CDR3 residues: CASSLTSRGTDTQYF. CDR3 nucleotide sequence: TGTGCCAGCAGCTTAACATCGCGGGGCACAGATACGCAGTATTTT.

This chain uses TRBV28 with TRBJ2-1, with 9 bases that match TRBD1. The CDR3 consists of 15 residues. Germline V gene sequence: CDR1 MDHEN, CDR2 SYDVKM. The V segment lost 1 base and the J segment 6 bases; nucleotides outside the gene matches: 4. This chain's CDR3 is CASSLSGQGSNEQFF. The DNA for the CDR3 is TGTGCCAGCAGTTTATCTGGACAGGGGAGCAATGAGCAGTTCTTC.

The chain carries TRBV15 and TRBJ1-2; the match to TRBD1 covers 10 bases. CDR1 LNHNV and CDR2 YYDKDF come from the germline V gene (reference sequence). This CDR3 contains 15 residues. After removal of 3 bases from V and 6 bases from J, the junction contained 7 bases not matched to a gene. CDR3: CATSRPGQGTNGYTF. CDR3 in DNA: TGTGCCACCAGCAGGCCGGGACAGGGGACGAATGGCTACACCTTC. Together with reference TRBV15 and TRBJ1-2, the CDR3 gives the full variable domain: DAMVIQNPRYQVTQFGKPVTLSCSQTLNHNVMYWYQQKSSQAPKLLFHYYDKDFNNEADTPDNFQSRRPNTSFCFLDIRSPGLGDTAMYLCATSRPGQGTNGYTFGSGTRLTVV.

The chain is built from TRBV9 and TRBJ2-1, with a tentative D call TRBD2 (5 bases). This CDR3 has 17 amino acids. The germline V gene encodes CDR1 SGDLS and CDR2 YYNGEE. Trimming took 0 bases from V and 2 from J, leaving 15 bases between them. CDR3 sequence: CASSVVPPLATYNEQFF. DNA of the CDR3: TGTGCCAGCAGCGTAGTCCCTCCCTTAGCGACCTACAATGAGCAGTTCTTC.

The gene calls are TRBV7-2 and TRBJ2-7; D not certain. Looked up from germline, CDR1 is SGHTA and CDR2 is FQGNSA. The germline V and J ends were trimmed by 2 bases and 0 bases, with 8 bases remaining between them. This CDR3 spans 14 amino acids. For the CDR3, the DNA is TGTGCCAGCAGCTTACTCCCTAGCTCCTACGAGCAGTACTTC. Its translation is CASSLLPSSYEQYF.

This rearrangement joins TRBV7-9 to TRBJ2-7; D is undetermined. This CDR3 is built from 13 residues. Trimming stripped 0 bases from V and 6 bases from J, with 9 bases between. Germline CDR1 is SEHNR and CDR2 is FQNEAQ (reference sequence). CDR3 in DNA: TGTGCCAGCAGCTTAGCTGGAGTCTCCGAGCAGTACTTC. This translates into CASSLAGVSEQYF.

This chain links TRBV5-1 with TRBJ2-7; D is perhaps TRBD1 (5 bases). Germline V gives CDR1 SGHRS, CDR2 YFSETQ. The V and J ends lost 5 bases and 4 bases respectively, with 16 bases between them. The CDR3 totals 14 residues. The CDR3 DNA reads as TGCGCCAGCAGACACGCCCCTGGGGCGTACGAGCAGTACTTC. Translated, it gives CASRHAPGAYEQYF.

This rearrangement joins TRBV30 to TRBJ1-4, with TRBD1 as a possible D gene (6 bases). The CDR3 has 13 amino acids. V lost 3 bases and J lost 5, with 10 bases in between. Germline assignment: CDR1 GTSNPN and CDR2 SVGIG (reference sequence). CDR3 nucleotide sequence: TGTGCCTGGAGGGGAGGGGGGAATGAAAAACTGTTTTTT. It yields the protein CAWRGGGNEKLFF. Supplemented by reference TRBV30 and TRBJ1-4, the full variable domain reads SQTIHQWPATLVQPVGSPLSLECTVEGTSNPNLYWYRQAAGRGLQLLFYSVGIGQISSEVPQNLSASRPQDRQFILSSKKLLLSDSGFYLCAWRGGGNEKLFFGSGTQLSVL.

J is TRBJ1-6 and V is TRBV5-4; weak D call: TRBD1 (5 bases). CDR3 size: 16 residues. Germline V gives CDR1 SGHNT, CDR2 YYREEE (reference sequence). Trimming pared 1 base from V and 5 bases from J, leaving 13 bases between. This chain's CDR3 is CASSLKGAEDNSPLHF. DNA for the CDR3: TGTGCCAGCAGCTTGAAAGGGGCGGAAGATAATTCACCCCTCCACTTT.

The chain recombines TRBV7-8 with TRBJ2-7, with D unresolved. Germline CDR1 is SGHVS and CDR2 is FQNEAQ. V lost 0 bases to trimming and J lost 2 bases, with 5 bases between them. This CDR3 contains 13 residues. CDR3 DNA: TGTGCCAGCAGCTTAGCAGCTCCCTACGAGCAGTACTTC. Translated: CASSLAAPYEQYF.

V is TRBV21-1 and J is TRBJ1-2; the table's D call, TRBD1, was not checked against the DNA. TRBV21-1 is shown as a pseudogene. The CDR3 extends over 16 amino acids. The CDR3 sequence is CASSKHSTVRFYGYTF. CDR3 in DNA: TGTGCCAGCAGCAAACATTCGACAGTCAGGTTTTATGGCTACACCTTC.

This chain uses TRBV11-2 with TRBJ2-3; a weak D match, TRBD2 (5 bases). The CDR3 is 12 residues long. CDR1 and CDR2 from the germline V gene are SGHAT and FQNNGV. Trimming took off 5 bases at V and 6 bases at J, with 9 bases between the two ends. CDR3 in amino acids: CASSRTQDTQYF. DNA of the CDR3: TGTGCCAGCAGCAGGACTCAGGATACGCAGTATTTT. Looking up the rest from reference TRBV11-2 and TRBJ2-3 gives the full variable domain: EAGVAQSPRYKIIEKRQSVAFWCNPISGHATLYWYQQILGQGPKLLIQFQNNGVVDDSQLPKDRFSAERLKGVDSTLKIQPAKLEDSAVYLCASSRTQDTQYFGPGTRLTVL.

The chain is built from TRBV9 and TRBJ2-7; 9 nucleotides align to TRBD1. This CDR3 is 14 amino acids long. J lost 0 bases, V lost 5 bases, and 3 bases had no gene match. In germline, CDR1 is SGDLS, CDR2 YYNGEE. The DNA for the CDR3 is TGTGCCAGCAGTCAGACAGGGGGCTCCTACGAGCAGTACTTC. This gives the protein CASSQTGGSYEQYF.

This chain connects TRBV6-6 to TRBJ2-7; a possible D gene is TRBD2 (6 bases). Germline assignment: CDR1 MNHNY and CDR2 SVGAGI (reference sequence). The V and J ends lost 7 bases and 7 bases respectively, with 14 bases between them. The CDR3 is made up of 12 amino acids. This CDR3 is CASNRGTGEQYF. The CDR3 DNA is TGTGCCAGCAACCGGGGGACGGGGGAGCAGTACTTC.